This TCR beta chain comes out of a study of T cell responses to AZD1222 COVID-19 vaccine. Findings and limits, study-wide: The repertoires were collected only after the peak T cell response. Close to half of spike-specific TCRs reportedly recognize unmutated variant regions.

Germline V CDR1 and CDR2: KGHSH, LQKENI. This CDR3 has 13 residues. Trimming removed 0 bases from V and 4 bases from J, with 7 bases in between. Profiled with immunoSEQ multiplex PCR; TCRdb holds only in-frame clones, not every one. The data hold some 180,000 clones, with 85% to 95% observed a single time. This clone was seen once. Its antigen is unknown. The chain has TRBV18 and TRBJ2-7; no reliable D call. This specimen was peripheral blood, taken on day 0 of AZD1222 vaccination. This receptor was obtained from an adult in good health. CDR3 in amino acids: CASSPPVEYEQYF. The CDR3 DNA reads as TGTGCCAGCTCACCACCGGTCGAGTACGAGCAGTACTTC. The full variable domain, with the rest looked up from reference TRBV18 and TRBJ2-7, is NAGVMQNPRHLVRRRGQEARLRCSPMKGHSHVYWYRQLPEEGLKFMVYLQKENIIDESGMPKERFSAEFPKEGPSILRIQQVVRGDSAAYFCASSPPVEYEQYFGPGTRLTVT.